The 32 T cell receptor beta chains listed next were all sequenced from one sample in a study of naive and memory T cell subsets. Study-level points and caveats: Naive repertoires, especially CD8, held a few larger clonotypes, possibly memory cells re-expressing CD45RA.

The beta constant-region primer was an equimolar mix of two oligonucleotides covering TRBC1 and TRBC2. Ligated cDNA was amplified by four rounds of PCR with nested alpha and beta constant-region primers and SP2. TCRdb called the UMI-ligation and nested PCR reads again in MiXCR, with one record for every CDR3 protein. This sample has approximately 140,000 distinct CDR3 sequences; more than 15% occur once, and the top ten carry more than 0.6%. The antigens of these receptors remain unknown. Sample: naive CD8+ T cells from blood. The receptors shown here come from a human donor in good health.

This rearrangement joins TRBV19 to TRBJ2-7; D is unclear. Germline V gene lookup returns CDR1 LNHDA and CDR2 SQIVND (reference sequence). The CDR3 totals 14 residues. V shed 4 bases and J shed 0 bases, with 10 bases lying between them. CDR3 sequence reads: CASSTLGSSYEQYF. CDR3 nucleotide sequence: TGTGCCAGTAGTACACTTGGGTCCTCCTACGAGCAGTACTTC. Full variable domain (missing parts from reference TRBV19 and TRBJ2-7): DGGITQSPKYLFRKEGQNVTLSCEQNLNHDAMYWYRQDPGQGLRLIYYSQIVNDFQKGDIAEGYSVSREKKESFPLTVTSAQKNPTAFYLCASSTLGSSYEQYFGPGTRLTVT.

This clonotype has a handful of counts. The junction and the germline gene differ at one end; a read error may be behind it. The CDR3 loop is CASSFRDSGPPVF. As DNA, the CDR3 is TGTGCTAGCAGCTTCCGGGACAGCGGGCCCCCAGTCTTC. The V and J genes are TRBV7-7 and TRBJ2-1; possibly TRBD1 for D (7 bases). The V gene's germline CDR1 is SSHAT and CDR2 FNYEAQ (reference sequence). The CDR3 has 13 residues. The full variable domain, its missing parts supplied by reference TRBV7-7 and TRBJ2-1, is GAGVSQSPRYKVTKRGQDVTLRCDPISSHATLYWYQQALGQGPEFLTYFNYEAQPDKSGLPSDRFSAERPEGSISTLTIQRTEQRDSAMYRCASSFRDSGPPVFGPGTRLTVL.

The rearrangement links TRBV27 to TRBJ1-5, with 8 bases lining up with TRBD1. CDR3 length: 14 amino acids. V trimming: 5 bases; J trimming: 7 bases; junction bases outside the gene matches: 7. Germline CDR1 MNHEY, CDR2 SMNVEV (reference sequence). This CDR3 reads CASSPGTGHQPQHF. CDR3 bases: TGTGCCAGCAGTCCGGGGACAGGCCACCAGCCCCAGCATTTT.

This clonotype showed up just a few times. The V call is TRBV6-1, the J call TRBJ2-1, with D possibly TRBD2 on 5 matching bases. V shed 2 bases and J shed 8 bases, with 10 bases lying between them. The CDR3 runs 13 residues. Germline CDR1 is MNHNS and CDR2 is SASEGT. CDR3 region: CASSERHGDEQFF. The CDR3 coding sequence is TGTGCCAGCAGTGAACGGCACGGGGATGAGCAGTTCTTC.

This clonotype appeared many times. The CDR3 DNA reads as TGTGCCAGCAGCGAGCGGGAGACAGATACGCAGTATTTT. This sequence encodes CASSERETDTQYF. The V and J genes are TRBV6-2 or TRBV6-3 and TRBJ2-3, with 8 bases matching TRBD2. From germline, CDR1 is MNHEY and CDR2 SVGEGT. Germline trimming cut 6 bases from V and 3 bases from J; bases unmatched to any gene: 2. The CDR3 consists of 13 residues.

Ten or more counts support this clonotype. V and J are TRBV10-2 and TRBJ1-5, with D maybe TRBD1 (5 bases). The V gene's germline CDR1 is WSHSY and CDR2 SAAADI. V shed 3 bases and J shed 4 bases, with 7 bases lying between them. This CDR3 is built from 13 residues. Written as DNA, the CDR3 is TGCGCCAGCAGTGATGGGGGAAATCAGCCCCAGCATTTT. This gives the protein CASSDGGNQPQHF.

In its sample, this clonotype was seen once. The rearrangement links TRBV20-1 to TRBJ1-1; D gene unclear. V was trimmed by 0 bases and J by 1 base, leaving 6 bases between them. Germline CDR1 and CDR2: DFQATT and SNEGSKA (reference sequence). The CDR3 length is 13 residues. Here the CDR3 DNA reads TGCAGTGCTAGAGACAGACGGAACACTGAAGCTTTCTTT. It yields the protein CSARDRRNTEAFF.

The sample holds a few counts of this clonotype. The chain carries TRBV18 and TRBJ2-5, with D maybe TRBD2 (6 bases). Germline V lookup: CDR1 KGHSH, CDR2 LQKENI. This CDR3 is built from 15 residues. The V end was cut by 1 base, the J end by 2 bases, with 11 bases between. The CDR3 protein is CASSPRRGGQETQYF. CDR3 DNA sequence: TGTGCCAGCTCACCACGGAGGGGTGGTCAAGAGACCCAGTACTTC.

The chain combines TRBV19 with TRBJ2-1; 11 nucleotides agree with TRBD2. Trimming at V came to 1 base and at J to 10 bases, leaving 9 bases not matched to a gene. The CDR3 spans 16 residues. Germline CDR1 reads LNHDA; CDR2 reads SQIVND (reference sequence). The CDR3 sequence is CASSIVASGRFIEQFF. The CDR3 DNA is TGTGCCAGTAGTATAGTGGCTAGCGGGAGGTTCATCGAGCAGTTCTTC.

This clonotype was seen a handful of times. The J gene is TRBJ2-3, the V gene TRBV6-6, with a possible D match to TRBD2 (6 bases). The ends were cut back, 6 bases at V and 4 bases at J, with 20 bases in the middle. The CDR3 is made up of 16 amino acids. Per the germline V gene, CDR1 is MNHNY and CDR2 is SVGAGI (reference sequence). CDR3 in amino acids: CASRSPIPTGADTQYF. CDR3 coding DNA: TGTGCCAGCAGATCTCCCATCCCCACGGGGGCAGATACGCAGTATTTT.

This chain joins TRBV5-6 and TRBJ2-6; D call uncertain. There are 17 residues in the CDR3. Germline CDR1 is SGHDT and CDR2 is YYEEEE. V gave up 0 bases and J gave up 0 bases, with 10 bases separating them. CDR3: CASSLDRKYSGANVLTF. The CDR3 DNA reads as TGTGCCAGCAGCTTGGACAGAAAGTACTCTGGGGCCAACGTCCTGACTTTC.

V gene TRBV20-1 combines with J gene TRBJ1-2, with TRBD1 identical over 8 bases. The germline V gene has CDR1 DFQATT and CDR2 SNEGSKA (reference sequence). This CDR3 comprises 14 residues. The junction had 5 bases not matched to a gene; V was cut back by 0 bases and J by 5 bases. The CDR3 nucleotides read TGCAGTGCTAGAGAGGGGACAGGACTTTATGGCTACACCTTC. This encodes CSAREGTGLYGYTF.

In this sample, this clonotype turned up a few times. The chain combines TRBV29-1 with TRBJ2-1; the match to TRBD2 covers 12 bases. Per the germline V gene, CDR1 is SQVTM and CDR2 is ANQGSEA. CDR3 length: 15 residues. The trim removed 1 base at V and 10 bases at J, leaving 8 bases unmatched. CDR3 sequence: CSVEGTTSGSSEQFF. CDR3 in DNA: TGCAGCGTTGAAGGTACGACTAGCGGGAGTTCGGAGCAGTTCTTC.

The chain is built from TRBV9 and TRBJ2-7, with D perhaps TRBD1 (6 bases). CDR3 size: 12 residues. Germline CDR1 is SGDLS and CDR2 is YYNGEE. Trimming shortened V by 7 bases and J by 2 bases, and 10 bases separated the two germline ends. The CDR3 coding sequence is TGTGCCAGCGGAAAGGGGGCCTACGAGCAGTACTTC. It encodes CASGKGAYEQYF.

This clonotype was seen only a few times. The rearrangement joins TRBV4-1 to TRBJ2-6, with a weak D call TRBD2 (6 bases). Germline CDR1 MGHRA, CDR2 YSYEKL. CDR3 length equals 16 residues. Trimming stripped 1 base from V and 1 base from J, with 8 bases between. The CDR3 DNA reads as TGCGCCAGCAGCCAAGCCGGGACTTCTGGGGCCAACGTCCTGACTTTC. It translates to CASSQAGTSGANVLTF.

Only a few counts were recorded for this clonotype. The DNA of the CDR3 is TGTGCCAGCAGTGAAGCGGGGCCTTCCGTCTACGAGCAGTACTTC. Translation gives CASSEAGPSVYEQYF. The chain is built from TRBV6-1 and TRBJ2-7, with a possible D match to TRBD1 (5 bases). Germline assignment: CDR1 MNHNS and CDR2 SASEGT. V was pared by 0 bases and J by 3 bases, with 12 bases between. The CDR3 length is 15 residues.

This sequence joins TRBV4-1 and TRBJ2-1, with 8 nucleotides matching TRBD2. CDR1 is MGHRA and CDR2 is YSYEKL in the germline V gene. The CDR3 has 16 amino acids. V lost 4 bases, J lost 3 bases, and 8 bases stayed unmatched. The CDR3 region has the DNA TGCGCCAGCAGCCTATTACTAGCGGCTGACTACAATGAGCAGTTCTTC. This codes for CASSLLLAADYNEQFF.

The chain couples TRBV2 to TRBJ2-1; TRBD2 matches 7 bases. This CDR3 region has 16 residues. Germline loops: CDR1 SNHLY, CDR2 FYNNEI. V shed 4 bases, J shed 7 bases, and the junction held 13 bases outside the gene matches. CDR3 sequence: CASSGASGPEGNEQFF. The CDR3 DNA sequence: TGTGCCAGCAGTGGGGCTAGCGGCCCTGAAGGGAATGAGCAGTTCTTC.

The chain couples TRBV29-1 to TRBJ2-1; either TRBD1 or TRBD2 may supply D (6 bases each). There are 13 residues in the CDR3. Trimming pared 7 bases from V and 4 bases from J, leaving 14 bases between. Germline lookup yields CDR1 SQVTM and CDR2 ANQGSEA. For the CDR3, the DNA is TGCAGCGCCTCGGAGGGGGGTTACAATGAGCAGTTCTTC. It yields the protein CSASEGGYNEQFF.

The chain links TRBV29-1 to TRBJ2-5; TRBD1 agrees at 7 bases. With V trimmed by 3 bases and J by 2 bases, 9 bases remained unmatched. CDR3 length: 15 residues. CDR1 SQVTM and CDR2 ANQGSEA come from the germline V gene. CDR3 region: CSVEGTAVLQETQYF. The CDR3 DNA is TGCAGCGTTGAGGGGACAGCAGTCCTTCAAGAGACCCAGTACTTC.

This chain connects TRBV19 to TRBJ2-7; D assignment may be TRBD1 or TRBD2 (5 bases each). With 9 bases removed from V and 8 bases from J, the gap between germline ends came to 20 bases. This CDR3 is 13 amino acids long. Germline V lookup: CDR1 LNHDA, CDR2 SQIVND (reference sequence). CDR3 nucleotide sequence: TGTGCCAGCCGGGGCAGTTCCTTTGTCCAGCAGTACTTC. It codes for CASRGSSFVQQYF.

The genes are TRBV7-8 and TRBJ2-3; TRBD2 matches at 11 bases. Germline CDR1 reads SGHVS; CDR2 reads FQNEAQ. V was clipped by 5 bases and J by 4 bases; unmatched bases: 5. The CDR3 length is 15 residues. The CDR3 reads CASSKVLAGADTQYF. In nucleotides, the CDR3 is TGTGCCAGCAGCAAAGTACTAGCGGGAGCAGATACGCAGTATTTT.

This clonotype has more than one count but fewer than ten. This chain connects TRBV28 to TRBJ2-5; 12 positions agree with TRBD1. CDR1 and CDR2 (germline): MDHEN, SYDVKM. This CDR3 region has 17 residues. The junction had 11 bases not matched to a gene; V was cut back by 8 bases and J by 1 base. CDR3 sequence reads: CASEPLWDRGLQETQYF. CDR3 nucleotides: TGTGCCAGCGAACCCCTATGGGACAGGGGGCTCCAAGAGACCCAGTACTTC.

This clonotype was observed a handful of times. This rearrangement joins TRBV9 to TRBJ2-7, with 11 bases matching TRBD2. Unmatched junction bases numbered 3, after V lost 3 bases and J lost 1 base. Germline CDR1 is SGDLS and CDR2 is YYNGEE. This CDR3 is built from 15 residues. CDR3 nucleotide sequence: TGTGCCAGCAGCGAGGGACTAGCGGAGTCCTACGAGCAGTACTTC. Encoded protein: CASSEGLAESYEQYF. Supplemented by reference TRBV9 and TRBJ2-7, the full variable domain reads DSGVTQTPKHLITATGQRVTLRCSPRSGDLSVYWYQQSLDQGLQFLIQYYNGEERAKGNILERFSAQQFPDLHSELNLSSLELGDSALYFCASSEGLAESYEQYFGPGTRLTVT.

The DNA of the CDR3 is TGTGCCAGCAGCGTAGCTGGACAAGCCAACTACAATGAGCAGTTCTTC. Its translation is CASSVAGQANYNEQFF. The chain couples TRBV9 to TRBJ2-1, with D perhaps TRBD1 (5 bases). V shed 0 bases and J shed 3 bases, with 13 bases lying between them. CDR1 and CDR2 (germline): SGDLS, YYNGEE. This CDR3 contains 16 residues.

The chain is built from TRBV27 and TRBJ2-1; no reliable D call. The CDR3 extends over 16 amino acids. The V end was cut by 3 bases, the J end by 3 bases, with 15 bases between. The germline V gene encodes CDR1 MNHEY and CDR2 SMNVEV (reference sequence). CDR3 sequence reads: CASSLIAGPYYNEQFF. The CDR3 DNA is TGTGCCAGCAGTTTGATCGCTGGGCCCTACTACAATGAGCAGTTCTTC.

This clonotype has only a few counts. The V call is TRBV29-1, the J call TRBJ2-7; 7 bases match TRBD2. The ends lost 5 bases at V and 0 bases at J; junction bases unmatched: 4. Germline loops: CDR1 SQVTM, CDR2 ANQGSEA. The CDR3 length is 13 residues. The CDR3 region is CSVHERDSYEQYF. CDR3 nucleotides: TGCAGCGTTCATGAGCGGGACTCCTACGAGCAGTACTTC.

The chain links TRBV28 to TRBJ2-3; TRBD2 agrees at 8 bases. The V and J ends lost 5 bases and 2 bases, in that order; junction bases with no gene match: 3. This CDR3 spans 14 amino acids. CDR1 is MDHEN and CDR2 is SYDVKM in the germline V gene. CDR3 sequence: CASSPTSVTDTQYF. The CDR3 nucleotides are TGTGCCAGCAGTCCGACTAGCGTCACAGATACGCAGTATTTT.

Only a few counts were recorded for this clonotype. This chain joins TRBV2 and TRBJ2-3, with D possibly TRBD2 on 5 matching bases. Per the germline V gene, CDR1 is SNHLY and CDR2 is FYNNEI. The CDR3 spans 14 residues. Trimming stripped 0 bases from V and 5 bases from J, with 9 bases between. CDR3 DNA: TGTGCCAGCAGTGAAGCCCCAGGAGGAGATACGCAGTATTTT. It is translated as CASSEAPGGDTQYF.

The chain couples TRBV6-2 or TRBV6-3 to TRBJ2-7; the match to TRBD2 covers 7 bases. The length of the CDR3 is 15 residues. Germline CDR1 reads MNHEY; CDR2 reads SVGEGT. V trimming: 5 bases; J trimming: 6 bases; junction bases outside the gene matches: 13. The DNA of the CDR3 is TGTGCCAGCAGTCCCTCCTTTGGACTAGTCAGCGAGCAGTACTTC. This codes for CASSPSFGLVSEQYF.

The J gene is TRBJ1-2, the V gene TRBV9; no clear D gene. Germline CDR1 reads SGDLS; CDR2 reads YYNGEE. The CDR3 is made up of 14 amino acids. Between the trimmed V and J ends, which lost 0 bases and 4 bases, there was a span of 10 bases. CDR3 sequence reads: CASSVATGAYGYTF. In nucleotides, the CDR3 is TGTGCCAGCAGCGTAGCTACGGGCGCCTATGGCTACACCTTC.

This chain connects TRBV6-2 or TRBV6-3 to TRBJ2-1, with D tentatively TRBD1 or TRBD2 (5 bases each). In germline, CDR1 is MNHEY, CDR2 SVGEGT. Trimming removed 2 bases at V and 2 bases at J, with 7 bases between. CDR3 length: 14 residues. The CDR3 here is CASSYGTPYNEQFF. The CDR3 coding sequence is TGTGCCAGCAGTTACGGGACCCCCTACAATGAGCAGTTCTTC.